This is a list of T cell receptor beta chains from one sample in a study of T cells in Graves' hyperthyroidism and ophthalmopathy. One entry per CDR3 protein, called by TCRdb with MiXCR from the multiplex PCR reads. The data hold around 600,000 distinct CDR3 sequences, with nearly 45% observed a single time. The specimen sequenced was peripheral blood or thyroid tissue (not recorded which). These receptors all stem from an adult man with Graves' disease, either hyperthyroidism or ophthalmopathy (not recorded which). Both conserved end residues are part of each CDR3. Each record gives: J gene, clone size, D gene, V gene, CDR3 DNA, CDR3 protein. A D gene is named only where the DNA matches it firmly. The listing skips clone size in some rows; elsewhere it reads once, few, many or a size class.

>TRBJ2-5|-|-|TRBV7-9
TGTGCCAGCTCACCGGCTGTTCAAGAGACCCAGTACTTC
CASSPAVQETQYF
>TRBJ1-1|few|-|TRBV3-1
TGTGCCAGCAGCCAGACGGCCTCGAACACTGAAGCTTTCTTT
CASSQTASNTEAFF
>TRBJ2-2|-|-|TRBV13
TGTGCCAGCAGCTTTAGACTAGTCAGCACCGGGGAGCTGTTTTTT
CASSFRLVSTGELFF
>TRBJ2-3|-|-|TRBV7-3
TGTGCCAGCAGCTTAGGGAAGGATACGCAGTATTTT
CASSLGKDTQYF
>TRBJ1-5|-|-|TRBV2
TGTGCCAGCAATCAAGGTGGGATATGGGACAATCAGCCCCAGCATTTT
CASNQGGIWDNQPQHF
>TRBJ1-3|-|-|TRBV29-1
TGCAGCGTTGAAGGCGGGAACGGAAACACCATATATTTT
CSVEGGNGNTIYF
>TRBJ2-2|-|-|TRBV5-1
TGCGCCAGCAGCTTGCGGTGGCAGGAGTACACCGGGGAGCTGTTTTTT
CASSLRWQEYTGELFF
>TRBJ1-2|few|TRBD1|TRBV5-6
TGTGCCAGCAGCTTGGTAATGGACAGGGCCTACACCTTC
CASSLVMDRAYTF
>TRBJ2-7|-|TRBD1|TRBV20-1
TGCAGTGCCACCTCCCGGGACAGGGCCTACGAGCAGTACTTC
CSATSRDRAYEQYF
>TRBJ2-5|few|-|TRBV7-9
TGTGCCAGCAGGGGGGGACTCTACCAAGAGACCCAGTACTTC
CASRGGLYQETQYF
>TRBJ2-7|many|-|TRBV2
TGTGCCAGCAGTCGGGCAGGGGTGTACGAGCAGTACTTC
CASSRAGVYEQYF
>TRBJ1-4|-|TRBD1|TRBV29-1
TGCAGCGTTGATTCCTTGGACAGGGGGACGAATGAAAAACTGTTTTTT
CSVDSLDRGTNEKLFF
>TRBJ2-7|many|-|TRBV6-5
TGTGCCAGCGGCTCCTACGAGCAGTACTTC
CASGSYEQYF
>TRBJ1-4|-|TRBD1|TRBV6-1
TGTGCCAGCAGGGAGGGGGCAGATGAAAAACTGTTTTTT
CASREGADEKLFF
>TRBJ2-5|many|-|TRBV7-2
TGTGCCAGCAGCCCCGACGTGGGTTCGGAGACCCAGTACTTC
CASSPDVGSETQYF
>TRBJ1-3|-|-|TRBV11-2
TGTGCCAGCAGTGAATGGGGTCAAAACACCATATATTTT
CASSEWGQNTIYF
>TRBJ1-2|-|TRBD1|TRBV5-1
TGCGCCAGCAGGACCCAAACAGGGGATGGCTACACCTTC
CASRTQTGDGYTF
>TRBJ1-4|-|TRBD1|TRBV16
TGTGCCAGCAGACAGAGGGGGCTAGGAGAAAAACTGTTTTTT
CASRQRGLGEKLFF
>TRBJ1-4|many|-|TRBV9
TGTGCCAGCAGCGTAGAGTCGACGGCGAGCGAAAAACTGTTTTTT
CASSVESTASEKLFF
>TRBJ1-1|-|-|TRBV9
TGTGCCAGCAGTGAACTTGGCTACCGGGAAGCTTTCTTT
CASSELGYREAFF
>TRBJ2-3|-|-|TRBV7-8
TGTGCCAGCAGCTTAGGAGGCGGGCTAGCAGATACGCAGTATTTT
CASSLGGGLADTQYF
>TRBJ1-5|few|TRBD1|TRBV2
TGTGCCAGTAACAGGGGGCGCGAGGGGAGCAATCAGCCCCAGCATTTT
CASNRGREGSNQPQHF
>TRBJ1-5|-|-|TRBV14
TGTGCCAGCAGCTTAAAGGGGTGGAATCAGCCCCAGCATTTT
CASSLKGWNQPQHF
>TRBJ2-2|few|-|TRBV11-2
TGTGCCAGCAGCTCGACTGGCGGCGCGAACACCGGGGAGCTGTTTTTT
CASSSTGGANTGELFF
>TRBJ1-5|-|-|TRBV7-2
TGTGCCTGGAGCAAAGGACCGTTTAGCAATCAGCCCCAGCATTTT
CAWSKGPFSNQPQHF
>TRBJ1-2|-|TRBD1|TRBV7-6
TGTGCCAGCAGCTTAGGCACAGGGGGAGATTATGGCTACACCTTC
CASSLGTGGDYGYTF
>TRBJ1-1|-|-|TRBV29-1
TGCAGCGTTGCAGGGCCGTTCTTT
CSVAGPFF
>TRBJ1-2|-|TRBD1|TRBV7-2
TGTGCCAGCAGCTTAAAGGGGGCGGGTGGCTACACCTTC
CASSLKGAGGYTF
>TRBJ1-1|many|TRBD1|TRBV9
TGTGCCAGCAGCGTAGATGGGGACAGCGAAACTTTCTTT
CASSVDGDSETFF
>TRBJ2-7|-|-|TRBV10-3
TGTGCCATCAGCCCATGGGACGAGCAGTACTTC
CAISPWDEQYF
>TRBJ1-6|-|-|TRBV10-2
TGCGCCAGCAGTGTGGGGTTGGGACTAGCCTCACCCCTCCACTTT
CASSVGLGLASPLHF
>TRBJ2-7|-|TRBD2|TRBV7-9
TGTGCCAGCAGCAGACTAGCGGAAGGGAACTACGAGCAGTACTTC
CASSRLAEGNYEQYF
>TRBJ1-1|-|TRBD1|TRBV25-1
TGTGCCAGCAGCTCATATAGGGGGCCGGGCACTGAAGCTTTCTTT
CASSSYRGPGTEAFF
>TRBJ2-7|-|TRBD2|TRBV5-4
TGTGCCAGCAGACCCGCCGAGCGGGAGCGGGGCTACGAGCAGTACTTC
CASRPAERERGYEQYF
>TRBJ1-2|many|-|TRBV29-1
TGCAGCGTTGAAATCAGAAATGGCTACACCTTC
CSVEIRNGYTF
>TRBJ2-5|-|-|TRBV5-4
TGTGCCAGCAGCTTGAGCTTCGGGGGGCGTACCGAGACCCAGTACTTC
CASSLSFGGRTETQYF
>TRBJ1-4|few|-|TRBV2
TGTGCCAGCAGCGCAGGCGGGCTTCTTAATGAAAAACTGTTTTTT
CASSAGGLLNEKLFF
>TRBJ1-1|-|-|TRBV29-1
TGCAGCGTTAACAGGGCCCAGAACACTGAAGCTTTCTTT
CSVNRAQNTEAFF
>TRBJ1-5|-|-|TRBV7-9
TGTGCCAGCAGCACGACAGGAAGCAATCAGCCCCAGCATTTT
CASSTTGSNQPQHF
>TRBJ1-1|-|-|TRBV7-9
TGTGCCAGCAGCTTGAGGACAGTGAGACTGAACACTGAGGCTTTCTTT
CASSLRTVRLNTEAFF
>TRBJ1-2|-|TRBD1|TRBV29-1
TGCAGCGTGGGGACAGGGGGTATCTATGGCTACACCTTC
CSVGTGGIYGYTF
>TRBJ2-7|many|TRBD2|TRBV7-9
TGTGCCAGCAGCTTGCGGGGGGGCTACGAGCAGTACTTC
CASSLRGGYEQYF
>TRBJ2-7|-|-|TRBV20-1
TGCAGTGCTAAGGCAGATCCCTACGGGAAGTACTTC
CSAKADPYGKYF
>TRBJ1-4|-|-|TRBV20-1
TGCAGTGTCCGGGACGGGCACAGTAATGAAAAACTGTTTTTT
CSVRDGHSNEKLFF
>TRBJ1-6|few|-|TRBV29-1
TGCAGCTTGGGTGACAGTGATTCACCCCTCCACTTT
CSLGDSDSPLHF
>TRBJ1-1|few|-|TRBV2
TGTGCCAGCAGGTATGAAGGGAACACTGAAGCTTTCTTT
CASRYEGNTEAFF
>TRBJ2-7|-|-|TRBV7-9
TGTGCCAGCAGCTCCGGGGTCGAGCAGTACTTC
CASSSGVEQYF
>TRBJ2-2|few|TRBD1|TRBV5-1
TGCGCCAGCAGCTCCGGGACAGGGCGGACCGGGGAGCTGTTTTTT
CASSSGTGRTGELFF
>TRBJ2-7|few|TRBD2|TRBV7-9
TGCGCCAGCAGCCAAGGTGGCCTAGCGGGCGGAATGGGCGGCTACGAGCAGTACTTC
CASSQGGLAGGMGGYEQYF
>TRBJ2-7|-|-|TRBV6-5
TGTGCCATCAGTTACAGGGACGAGCAGTACTTC
CAISYRDEQYF
>TRBJ1-2|-|TRBD1|TRBV9
TGTGGCAGCAGCGCTCGGGACAGAGCTAACTATGGCTACACCTTC
CGSSARDRANYGYTF
>TRBJ2-7|few|TRBD1|TRBV5-1
TGCGCCAGCAGCTTGGTTGTTACAGGGGGCGGGTACGAGCAGTACTTC
CASSLVVTGGGYEQYF
>TRBJ1-2|-|-|TRBV28
TGTGCCAGCAGTCCCAGCAGGGAACCCTATGGCTACACCTTC
CASSPSREPYGYTF